This TCR beta chain was sequenced for a study of T cells in Graves' hyperthyroidism and ophthalmopathy. Overall study findings and caveats: Ophthalmopathy prediction by the model preceded onset by a median about 6.8 months.

TCR beta CDR3 sequences were amplified from RNA transcripts. Using the HTBI primer set, a first-round RT-PCR was run on the TCR CDR3. TCRdb processed the multiplex PCR reads anew with MiXCR; each CDR3 protein has one entry. The sample carries approximately 530,000 distinct CDR3 sequences, around 15% recorded once. Clinical symptoms, serum thyroxine and TRAb, thyroid ultrasound and orbital computed tomography together formed the diagnostic basis. The sample holds many counts of this clonotype. Antigen specificity is unknown. This CDR3 comprises 16 residues. The germline CDR1 and CDR2 sequences are SGHAT and FQNNGV. With 5 bases clipped from V and 5 bases from J, the junction kept 4 bases outside the gene matches.

The chain links TRBV11-2 to TRBJ2-2; TRBD2 agrees at 14 bases. What was sequenced was blood. The clonotype was recovered from a young woman with Graves' hyperthyroidism. Here the CDR3 DNA reads TGTGCCAGCAGCCGAAGGACTAGCGGGGGGACCGGGGAGCTGTTTTTT. Translated, it gives CASSRRTSGGTGELFF.